These 13 T cell receptor beta chains originate from one sample sequenced in a study of T cells in Graves' hyperthyroidism and ophthalmopathy. From RNA transcripts, TCR beta CDR3 regions were amplified. The primer set for the first-round RT-PCR of the TCR CDR3 was HTBI. TCRdb called the multiplex PCR reads again in MiXCR, with one record for every CDR3 protein. The table lists roughly 500,000 distinct CDR3 sequences, 40% to 55% of them singletons. The sample taken for sequencing was peripheral blood or thyroid tissue (not recorded which). The receptors were gathered from an adult woman with Graves' disease, either hyperthyroidism or ophthalmopathy (not recorded which).

This chain links TRBV6-1 with TRBJ1-6; tentatively, D is TRBD1 (5 bases). V was pared by 8 bases and J by 7 bases, with 18 bases between. The CDR3 totals 15 residues. Germline CDR1 MNHNS, CDR2 SASEGT. The CDR3 sequence: CASAGDGLWNSPLHF. CDR3 nucleotide sequence: TGTGCCAGCGCGGGGGATGGGCTATGGAATTCACCCCTCCACTTT.

The table lists this clonotype with many counts. The rearrangement links TRBV5-4 to TRBJ1-4, with no clear D. The V and J ends lost 6 bases and 8 bases respectively, with 17 bases between them. The CDR3 covers 14 residues. Germline V lookup: CDR1 SGHNT, CDR2 YYREEE (reference sequence). The DNA of the CDR3 is TGTGCCAGCACCAACGGGGAACAAGGGGAAAAACTGTTTTTT. Its protein is CASTNGEQGEKLFF.

This clonotype was observed a handful of times. This chain links TRBV28 with TRBJ1-5; 7 positions match TRBD1. V was clipped by 6 bases and J by 3 bases; unmatched bases: 17. Germline CDR1 is MDHEN and CDR2 is SYDVKM. This CDR3 comprises 18 residues. The CDR3 DNA is TGTGCCAGCAGGGGAAGCCGGGACAGCACGTCCCTCAATCAGCCCCAGCATTTT. Its translation: CASRGSRDSTSLNQPQHF.

The rearrangement joins TRBV29-1 to TRBJ1-1; D uncertain. V was clipped by 5 bases and J by 1 base, with 8 bases between them. Germline V gene lookup returns CDR1 SQVTM and CDR2 ANQGSEA. The CDR3 runs 12 residues. The CDR3 DNA is TGCAGCGTTCATAGCGAGAACACTGAAGCTTTCTTT. It yields the protein CSVHSENTEAFF.

Worth noting for this clonotype: It is likely a read error, because the conserved phenylalanine at the end of the CDR3 is missing. This chain connects TRBV19 to TRBJ1-1, with D unclear. Deletions cut 6 bases from V and 11 bases from J, with 7 bases between. The CDR3 extends over 9 amino acids. Germline CDR1 is LNHDA and CDR2 is SQIVND (reference sequence). The CDR3 DNA sequence: TGTGCCAGTAGGACCGGGGCTTTCTCT. It yields the protein CASRTGAFS.

This clonotype has a count of ten or more. The chain combines TRBV5-1 with TRBJ2-7; 12 bases agree with TRBD2. Germline trimming cut 3 bases from V and 1 base from J; bases unmatched to any gene: 2. The germline V gene encodes CDR1 SGHRS and CDR2 YFSETQ. This CDR3 comprises 15 residues. This CDR3 is CASSYTSGRSYEQYF. The CDR3 bases are TGCGCCAGCAGCTACACTAGCGGGAGGTCCTACGAGCAGTACTTC.

The chain links TRBV29-1 to TRBJ1-2, with D uncertain. This CDR3 region has 13 residues. The V and J ends lost 4 bases and 4 bases respectively, with 13 bases between them. Germline V gene lookup returns CDR1 SQVTM and CDR2 ANQGSEA. This chain's CDR3 is CSVVYRFGYGYTF. The CDR3 DNA follows: TGCAGCGTTGTATATCGGTTTGGCTATGGCTACACCTTC. Full variable domain (remainder filled in from reference TRBV29-1 and TRBJ1-2): SAVISQKPSRDICQRGTSLTIQCQVDSQVTMMFWYRQQPGQSLTLIATANQGSEATYESGFVIDKFPISRPNLTFSTLTVSNMSPEDSSIYLCSVVYRFGYGYTFGSGTRLTVV.

The rearrangement links TRBV10-3 to TRBJ1-2; possible D gene TRBD1, 5 bases. This CDR3 has 15 residues. Germline lookup yields CDR1 ENHRY and CDR2 SYGVKD. With 0 bases removed from V and 4 bases from J, the gap between germline ends came to 12 bases. Here the CDR3 reads CAISESTGAGYGYTF. DNA of the CDR3: TGTGCCATCAGTGAGTCGACCGGGGCAGGCTATGGCTACACCTTC.

This clonotype was seen many times. V is TRBV12-3 or TRBV12-4 and J is TRBJ1-5; D is possibly TRBD1 (6 bases). V shed 6 bases and J shed 1 base, with 7 bases lying between them. This CDR3 region has 13 residues. The CDR3 loop is CASRQGSNQPQHF. The CDR3 coding sequence is TGTGCCAGCAGACAGGGCAGCAATCAGCCCCAGCATTTT.

CDR3 protein: CSVGGTDPKTEAFF. In DNA, the CDR3 is TGCAGCGTTGGTGGCACGGACCCCAAAACTGAAGCTTTCTTT. The chain links TRBV29-1 to TRBJ1-1, with D uncertain. CDR1 is SQVTM and CDR2 is ANQGSEA in the germline V gene. CDR3 length equals 14 residues. V was shortened by 4 bases and J by 5 bases, with 17 bases between the two germline ends.

The genes are TRBV29-1 and TRBJ1-1; D unresolved. This CDR3 comprises 13 residues. V lost 4 bases to trimming and J lost 1 base, with 10 bases between them. Germline values: CDR1 SQVTM, CDR2 ANQGSEA. Here the CDR3 DNA reads TGCAGCGTTGCGGTTTTGTCGAACACTGAAGCTTTCTTT. Its translation: CSVAVLSNTEAFF.

Points on this clonotype: Lacking the conserved final phenylalanine or tryptophan, this CDR3 likely reflects a read error. Because the CDR3's place on the DNA is in doubt, the DNA is left out and the CDR3 is given as listed by TCRdb. CDR3 in amino acids: CASSSEDGAD. The chain recombines TRBV7-8 with TRBJ1-3; the table names TRBD1, a call not compared with the DNA. Germline V gene sequence: CDR1 SGHVS, CDR2 FQNEAQ. The CDR3 is 10 amino acids in total, end residues counted.

The chain uses TRBV27 and TRBJ1-5; no clear D gene. The CDR3 loop spans 15 amino acids. V lost 5 bases and J lost 11, with 22 bases in between. From germline, CDR1 is MNHEY and CDR2 SMNVEV (reference sequence). CDR3 coding DNA: TGTGCCAGCAGTCCGCGGGTAGCGGGAGAGGAGACCCAGCATTTT. Translating it yields CASSPRVAGEETQHF.